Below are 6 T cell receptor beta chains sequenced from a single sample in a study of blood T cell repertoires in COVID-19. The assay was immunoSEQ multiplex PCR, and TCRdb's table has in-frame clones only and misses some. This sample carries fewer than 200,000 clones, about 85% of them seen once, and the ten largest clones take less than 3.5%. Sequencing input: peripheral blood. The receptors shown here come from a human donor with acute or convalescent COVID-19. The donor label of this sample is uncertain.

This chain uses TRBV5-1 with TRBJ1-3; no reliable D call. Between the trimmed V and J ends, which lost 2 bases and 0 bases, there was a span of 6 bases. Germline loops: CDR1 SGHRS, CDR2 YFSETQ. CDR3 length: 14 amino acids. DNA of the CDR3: TGCGCCAGCAGCTTCGACACCTCTGGAAACACCATATATTTT. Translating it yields CASSFDTSGNTIYF. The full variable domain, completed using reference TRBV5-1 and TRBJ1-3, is KAGVTQTPRYLIKTRGQQVTLSCSPISGHRSVSWYQQTPGQGLQFLFEYFSETQRNKGNFPGRFSGRQFSNSRSEMNVSTLELGDSALYLCASSFDTSGNTIYFGEGSWLTVV.

The CDR3 region has the DNA TGTGCCAGCAGCTCGATGGTTAGCGGGGGGGCGTTCTACGAGCAGTACTTC. This codes for CASSSMVSGGAFYEQYF. The chain uses TRBV5-4 and TRBJ2-7, with 11 bases fitting TRBD2. CDR3 size: 17 residues. V shed 3 bases and J 3 bases; nucleotides not matched to a gene: 11. Per germline, CDR1 SGHNT and CDR2 YYREEE (reference sequence).

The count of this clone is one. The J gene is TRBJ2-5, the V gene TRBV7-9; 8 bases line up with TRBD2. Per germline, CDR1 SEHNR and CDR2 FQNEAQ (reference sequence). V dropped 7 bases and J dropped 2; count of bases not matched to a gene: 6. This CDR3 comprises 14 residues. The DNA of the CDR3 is TGTGCCAGCACCAGCGGGGGACGACAAGAGACCCAGTACTTC. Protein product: CASTSGGRQETQYF.

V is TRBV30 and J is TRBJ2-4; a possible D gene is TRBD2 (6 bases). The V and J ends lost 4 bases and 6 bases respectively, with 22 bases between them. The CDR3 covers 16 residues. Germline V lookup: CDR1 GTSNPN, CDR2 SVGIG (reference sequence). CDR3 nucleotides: TGTGCCTGGACCCTGGGGGGTCCTAGGCGGGGAAACATTCAGTACTTC. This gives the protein CAWTLGGPRRGNIQYF.

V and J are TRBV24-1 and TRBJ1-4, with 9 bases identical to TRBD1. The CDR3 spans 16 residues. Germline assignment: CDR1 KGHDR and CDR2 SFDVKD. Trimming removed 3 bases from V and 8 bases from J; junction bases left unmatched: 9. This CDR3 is CATSDPLQGAGEKLFF. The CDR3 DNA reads TGTGCCACCAGTGATCCCCTACAGGGGGCAGGGGAAAAACTGTTTTTT.

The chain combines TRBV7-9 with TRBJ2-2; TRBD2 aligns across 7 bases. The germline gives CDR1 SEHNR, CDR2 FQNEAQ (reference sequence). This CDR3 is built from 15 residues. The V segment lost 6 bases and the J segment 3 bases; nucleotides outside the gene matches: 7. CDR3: CASRGGSRDTGELFF. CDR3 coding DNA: TGTGCCAGCAGGGGGGGGAGCCGGGACACCGGGGAGCTGTTTTTT.